Each of the 25 T cell receptor beta chains below was sequenced from the same sample in a study of T cells in tuberculosis. Repertoires were generated with immunoSEQ multiplex PCR, while TCRdb's copy carries only in-frame clones and drops some. The sample lists about 24,000 clones, over 95% occurring once. The source material was PBMCs. The origin of the receptors is a donor aged 10-35 years with latent tuberculosis or without tuberculosis infection.

On this clone itself: Other DNA sequences within the sample encode an identical CDR3. This rearrangement joins TRBV7-8 to TRBJ1-5; D is unresolved. V gave up 1 base and J gave up 4 bases, with 8 bases separating them. Germline-derived CDR1 and CDR2 are SGHVS and FQNEAQ. CDR3 length equals 14 residues. The chain's CDR3 is CASSLVGGNQPQHF. The CDR3 region has the DNA TGTGCCAGCAGCTTAGTAGGCGGAAATCAGCCCCAGCATTTT.

V usage is TRBV12-5 and J usage is TRBJ2-3, with a tentative D call TRBD2 (7 bases). Trimming stripped 6 bases from V and 0 bases from J, with 13 bases between. Germline V lookup: CDR1 LGHNT, CDR2 FRNRAP. The CDR3 spans 15 residues. The CDR3 region is CASGEGGYSTDTQYF. CDR3 in DNA: TGTGCTAGTGGGGAGGGGGGGTATAGCACAGATACGCAGTATTTT.

The chain recombines TRBV6-5 with TRBJ1-1; D gene unclear. V lost 2 bases to trimming and J lost 4 bases, with 14 bases between them. The length of the CDR3 is 15 residues. Germline V gene data show CDR1 as MNHEY and CDR2 as SVGAGI. CDR3 DNA: TGTGCCAGCAGTTACCACGTTACTGAGGGCACTGAAGCTTTCTTT. Its protein is CASSYHVTEGTEAFF.

The V call is TRBV18, the J call TRBJ1-2; tentative D call: TRBD1 (5 bases). V was pared by 8 bases and J by 0 bases, with 19 bases between. Germline V CDR1 and CDR2: KGHSH, LQKENI. This CDR3 is built from 16 residues. The chain's CDR3 is CASLTNTGPSNYGYTF. CDR3 bases: TGTGCCAGCCTCACCAATACAGGCCCGTCTAACTATGGCTACACCTTC.

The rearrangement uses TRBV29-1 and TRBJ1-1; D is unclear. The V end lost 3 bases, the J end lost 7 bases, and 18 bases lay between the germline ends. Germline V lookup: CDR1 SQVTM, CDR2 ANQGSEA. The CDR3 loop spans 14 amino acids. The CDR3 here is CSVDQFDGSHEAFF. CDR3 in DNA: TGCAGCGTTGATCAATTTGACGGGAGCCATGAAGCTTTCTTT. Full variable domain (outside the CDR3, taken from reference TRBV29-1 and TRBJ1-1): SAVISQKPSRDICQRGTSLTIQCQVDSQVTMMFWYRQQPGQSLTLIATANQGSEATYESGFVIDKFPISRPNLTFSTLTVSNMSPEDSSIYLCSVDQFDGSHEAFFGQGTRLTVV.

This clone has only one observation. In DNA form, the CDR3 reads TGCGCCAGCAGCCTATACTCCGGTGGTGGAGGGGCCCAGTACTTC. Translated, it gives CASSLYSGGGGAQYF. The chain joins TRBV5-1 to TRBJ2-5, with a weak D call TRBD2 (6 bases). Germline V lookup: CDR1 SGHRS, CDR2 YFSETQ. This CDR3 contains 15 residues. The ends were cut back, 4 bases at V and 9 bases at J, with 22 bases in the middle.

The rearrangement joins TRBV29-1 to TRBJ2-1; D is unclear. V was clipped by 3 bases and J by 0 bases, with 9 bases between them. CDR1 and CDR2 (germline): SQVTM, ANQGSEA. This CDR3 has 14 residues. CDR3 nucleotide sequence: TGCAGCGTTGAGGGCCCAAGCTCCTACAATGAGCAGTTCTTC. Its protein is CSVEGPSSYNEQFF.

In its sample, this clone was seen a few times. The chain combines TRBV7-2 with TRBJ1-6, with 7 bases that match TRBD1. Germline V gives CDR1 SGHTA, CDR2 FQGNSA. CDR3 length: 18 residues. V trimming: 3 bases; J trimming: 0 bases; junction bases outside the gene matches: 8. As DNA, the CDR3 is TGTGCCAGCAGCTTTACGACAGGGCTCCGCTCCTATAATTCACCCCTCCACTTT. Amino acids: CASSFTTGLRSYNSPLHF.

This clone occurred once. The V call is TRBV28, the J call TRBJ1-2, with no clear D. The CDR3 loop spans 12 amino acids. V shed 2 bases and J shed 8 bases, with 9 bases lying between them. Germline values: CDR1 MDHEN, CDR2 SYDVKM. CDR3 nucleotides: TGTGCCAGCAGTTTAGGAGTTCGCGGCTACACCTTC. Translated, it gives CASSLGVRGYTF.

V gene TRBV9 combines with J gene TRBJ1-4, with D hard to call. V was shortened by 4 bases and J by 5 bases, with 15 bases between the two germline ends. CDR1 is SGDLS, CDR2 YYNGEE, per germline. The CDR3 contains 15 residues. The CDR3 nucleotides are TGTGCCAGCAGCCTAGGTACAGCCTCAAATGAAAAACTGTTTTTT. Encoded protein: CASSLGTASNEKLFF.

The chain uses TRBV6-5 and TRBJ1-5; 9 nucleotides agree with TRBD1. Germline V gene sequence: CDR1 MNHEY, CDR2 SVGAGI. The CDR3 sequence is 15 residues long. With V trimmed by 6 bases and J by 6 bases, 9 bases remained unmatched. CDR3 sequence reads: CASRSDRGEGQPQHF. Written as DNA, the CDR3 is TGTGCCAGCAGGTCGGACAGGGGAGAAGGTCAGCCCCAGCATTTT.

V usage is TRBV6-5 and J usage is TRBJ1-1; D may be TRBD1 (6 bases). From germline, CDR1 is MNHEY and CDR2 SVGAGI. The CDR3 loop spans 15 amino acids. Trimming cost V 6 bases and J 0 bases, with 14 bases left between them. The CDR3 sequence: CASSPKQGMNTEAFF. CDR3 nucleotide sequence: TGTGCCAGCAGCCCAAAACAGGGCATGAACACTGAAGCTTTCTTT.

The CDR3 is CASSLEGQNTGELFF. In DNA, the CDR3 is TGCGCCAGCAGCTTGGAGGGGCAGAACACCGGGGAGCTGTTTTTT. V is TRBV5-1 and J is TRBJ2-2, with D possibly TRBD1 on 5 matching bases. V lost 0 bases to trimming and J lost 1 base, with 7 bases between them. The CDR3 is made up of 15 amino acids. CDR1 and CDR2 (germline): SGHRS, YFSETQ.

CDR3 amino acids: CSVAHNAAGTGGGYTF. The CDR3, as DNA: TGCAGCGTTGCACATAATGCGGCCGGGACAGGGGGTGGCTACACCTTC. The chain is built from TRBV29-1 and TRBJ1-2; 11 nucleotides match TRBD1. Germline assignment: CDR1 SQVTM and CDR2 ANQGSEA. There are 16 residues in the CDR3. V was clipped by 4 bases and J by 7 bases; unmatched bases: 14.

The CDR3 DNA is TGTGCCAGCCACAGGGGCAGGGGAACTGAAGCTTTCTTT. It is translated as CASHRGRGTEAFF. This chain links TRBV2 with TRBJ1-1, with 7 bases fitting TRBD1. Germline-derived CDR1 and CDR2 are SNHLY and FYNNEI. The J segment lost 5 bases and the V segment lost 8 bases, leaving 8 bases of the junction unmatched. The CDR3 is 13 amino acids.

The genes are TRBV19 and TRBJ2-7; tentatively, D is TRBD2 (5 bases). V lost 3 bases and J lost 3, with 24 bases in between. Germline CDR1 LNHDA, CDR2 SQIVND (reference sequence). The CDR3 consists of 18 residues. The CDR3 sequence: CASSIRSTDFRPNYEQYF. The CDR3 DNA sequence: TGTGCCAGTAGTATCCGTTCAACGGACTTTCGACCGAACTACGAGCAGTACTTC.

This chain joins TRBV4-1 and TRBJ2-7, with TRBD1 identical over 11 bases. The CDR3 extends over 15 amino acids. V trimming: 4 bases; J trimming: 6 bases; junction bases outside the gene matches: 8. The germline V gene has CDR1 MGHRA and CDR2 YSYEKL. In DNA form, the CDR3 reads TGCGCCAGCAGCCCAAGTCTAGGGACAGGGGGCGAGCAGTACTTC. It translates to CASSPSLGTGGEQYF.

This clone was picked up one time. Written as DNA, the CDR3 is TGTGCCAGCAGCGTTTCGTGGGTGAGGGCACGAGGAAACACCATATATTTT. As protein: CASSVSWVRARGNTIYF. This chain links TRBV7-2 with TRBJ1-3; D remains unclear. Germline assignment: CDR1 SGHTA and CDR2 FQGNSA. The V and J ends lost 5 bases and 4 bases respectively, with 21 bases between them. The CDR3 covers 17 residues.

V is TRBV6-5 and J is TRBJ1-1; the match to TRBD1 covers 8 bases. Germline V CDR1 and CDR2: MNHEY, SVGAGI. CDR3 length: 15 residues. The junction had 10 bases not matched to a gene; V was cut back by 5 bases and J by 5 bases. The CDR3 DNA reads TGTGCCAGCAGTCATTGGACAGGGCAGGGGACTGAAGCTTTCTTT. It codes for CASSHWTGQGTEAFF.

The chain couples TRBV5-6 to TRBJ2-5; D is uncertain. With 5 bases removed from V and 5 bases from J, the gap between germline ends came to 16 bases. In germline, CDR1 is SGHDT, CDR2 YYEEEE. This CDR3 comprises 14 residues. CDR3 bases: TGTGCCAGCAGTTCCCGCCAGCGTTGGGAGACCCAGTACTTC. Protein: CASSSRQRWETQYF.

This clone has a handful of counts. The V gene is TRBV2, the J gene TRBJ2-7; the match to TRBD2 covers 8 bases. CDR1 and CDR2 (germline): SNHLY, FYNNEI. Unmatched junction bases numbered 6, after V lost 6 bases and J lost 11 bases. This CDR3 has 11 amino acids. The CDR3 DNA reads TGTGCCAGCAGCCCCGGGGGGGAGGAGTACTTC. Translation: CASSPGGEEYF.

The chain uses TRBV7-3 and TRBJ2-5; 9 bases fit TRBD1. V lost 5 bases and J lost 5; bases outside the gene matches: 15. Germline-derived CDR1 and CDR2 are SGHTA and FQGTGA. This CDR3 is built from 17 residues. The CDR3 spells CASSPTQGARGGETQYF. CDR3 DNA: TGTGCCAGCAGCCCGACACAGGGGGCTCGAGGTGGCGAGACCCAGTACTTC. Supplemented by reference TRBV7-3 and TRBJ2-5, the full variable domain reads GAGVSQTPSNKVTEKGKYVELRCDPISGHTALYWYRQSLGQGPEFLIYFQGTGAADDSGLPNDRFFAVRPEGSVSTLKIQRTERGDSAVYLCASSPTQGARGGETQYFGPGTRLLVL.

The V and J genes are TRBV6-1 and TRBJ1-5; 10 nucleotides line up with TRBD1. CDR3 length: 17 residues. V was pared by 0 bases and J by 6 bases, with 8 bases of the junction left unmatched. Germline CDR1 and CDR2: MNHNS and SASEGT. CDR3 region: CASSEAPGQGMGQPQHF. CDR3 nucleotides: TGTGCCAGCAGTGAAGCGCCGGGACAGGGGATGGGTCAGCCCCAGCATTTT.

This clone was seen a single time. The V and J genes are TRBV6-1 and TRBJ1-6; perhaps TRBD1 as D (5 bases). Trimming pared 6 bases from V and 7 bases from J, leaving 10 bases between. The CDR3 covers 13 residues. Looked up from germline, CDR1 is MNHNS and CDR2 is SASEGT. CDR3 nucleotides: TGTGCCAGCAGGGGGGGTCTGAATTCACCCCTCCACTTT. This sequence encodes CASRGGLNSPLHF.

The V gene is TRBV9, the J gene TRBJ2-5; 14 bases align to TRBD2. Losses at the gene ends were 4 bases for V and 5 bases for J; bases not matched to a gene: 7. This CDR3 comprises 16 residues. Germline V lookup: CDR1 SGDLS, CDR2 YYNGEE. This chain's CDR3 is CASSKGLAGVPETQYF. In DNA, the CDR3 is TGTGCCAGCAGCAAGGGACTAGCGGGGGTCCCGGAGACCCAGTACTTC.